Shown below are 22 T cell receptor beta chains from a single sample sequenced in a study of shared clonotypes between healthy human individuals. Profiling relied on immunoSEQ multiplex PCR, and the TCRdb table lists in-frame clones only, not all of them. The sample holds hundreds of thousands of clones, approximately 80% seen once. Specimen: PBMCs. These receptors originate from a woman aged 40 to 50 in good health. Some clones in this sample may be carry-over from other donors' samples.

The chain carries TRBV5-6 and TRBJ1-1, with D possibly being TRBD1 (5 bases). The germline gives CDR1 SGHDT, CDR2 YYEEEE. The CDR3 totals 18 residues. The ends were cut back, 1 base at V and 0 bases at J, with 19 bases in the middle. The CDR3 region has the DNA TGTGCCAGCAGCTTGTTTTCCCAAGGGGCCTATATGAACACTGAAGCTTTCTTT. This gives the protein CASSLFSQGAYMNTEAFF.

The rearrangement uses TRBV5-6 and TRBJ2-6, with TRBD1 matching 7 bases. The CDR3 is made up of 15 amino acids. CDR1 and CDR2 from the germline V gene are SGHDT and YYEEEE. V was clipped by 4 bases and J by 4 bases; unmatched bases: 5. CDR3 residues: CASSKTGYGANVLTF. The CDR3 region has the DNA TGTGCCAGCAGCAAGACAGGGTACGGGGCCAACGTCCTGACTTTC.

This clone was counted many times. Other DNA sequences of this sample code for an identical CDR3. The chain joins TRBV5-6 to TRBJ2-5; 7 bases align to TRBD1. Germline V gene data show CDR1 as SGHDT and CDR2 as YYEEEE. The junction had 4 bases not matched to a gene; V was cut back by 1 base and J by 1 base. The CDR3 runs 15 residues. This CDR3 reads CASSLTGVGQETQYF. The CDR3, as DNA: TGTGCCAGCAGCTTGACAGGGGTTGGCCAAGAGACCCAGTACTTC.

J is TRBJ2-3 and V is TRBV2, with 8 bases matching TRBD2. Germline CDR1 and CDR2: SNHLY and FYNNEI. The CDR3 length is 16 residues. Losses at the gene ends were 4 bases for V and 2 bases for J; bases not matched to a gene: 8. CDR3 sequence (DNA): TGTGCCAGCAGTGTCGGGGGGGATCGATCCACAGATACGCAGTATTTT. Amino acids: CASSVGGDRSTDTQYF.

The chain is built from TRBV2 and TRBJ1-6, with a possible D match to TRBD1 (6 bases). The CDR3 is made up of 15 amino acids. Germline-derived CDR1 and CDR2 are SNHLY and FYNNEI. V was clipped by 2 bases and J by 7 bases, with 12 bases between them. The CDR3 is CASSENRVENSPLHF. DNA for the CDR3: TGTGCCAGCAGTGAAAACAGGGTGGAGAATTCACCCCTCCACTTT.

The CDR3: CASSLFGSSSTDTQYF. CDR3 in DNA: TGTGCCAGCAGTTTATTCGGCTCTTCCAGCACAGATACGCAGTATTTT. The chain carries TRBV28 and TRBJ2-3; no firm D call. Germline V gives CDR1 MDHEN, CDR2 SYDVKM. This CDR3 spans 16 amino acids. Between the trimmed V and J ends, which lost 1 base and 0 bases, there was a span of 11 bases.

This sequence joins TRBV7-2 and TRBJ2-5; D could derive from TRBD1 or TRBD2 (5 bases each). With 3 bases removed from V and 1 base from J, the gap between germline ends came to 9 bases. Germline V lookup: CDR1 SGHTA, CDR2 FQGNSA. CDR3 size: 14 residues. DNA of the CDR3: TGTGCCAGCAGCTTGAGGGGCTTCCAAGAGACCCAGTACTTC. This codes for CASSLRGFQETQYF.

The chain recombines TRBV5-1 with TRBJ1-2, with D perhaps matching TRBD1 (6 bases). The CDR3 extends over 14 amino acids. Germline V gene data show CDR1 as SGHRS and CDR2 as YFSETQ. Trimming shortened V by 1 base and J by 7 bases, and 14 bases separated the two germline ends. CDR3 nucleotide sequence: TGCGCCAGCAGCTTGCGGCAGGGGAACGGTGGCTACACCTTC. Protein: CASSLRQGNGGYTF.

The chain uses TRBV27 and TRBJ1-3; D unresolved. CDR3 size: 12 residues. Germline CDR1 reads MNHEY; CDR2 reads SMNVEV (reference sequence). With 7 bases removed from V and 3 bases from J, the gap between germline ends came to 7 bases. CDR3 sequence (DNA): TGTGCCAGCATCTCCGATGGAAACACCATATATTTT. Protein product: CASISDGNTIYF.

The chain joins TRBV6-5 to TRBJ2-7, with TRBD1 matching over 9 bases. Germline-derived CDR1 and CDR2 are MNHEY and SVGAGI. This CDR3 region has 15 residues. V lost 6 bases to trimming and J lost 3 bases; unmatched junction nucleotides: 9. CDR3 sequence reads: CASRDPGQGNYEQYF. CDR3 DNA: TGTGCCAGCAGAGATCCGGGACAGGGAAACTACGAGCAGTACTTC.

CDR3 DNA: TGTGCCAGTAGTCCCGGGACTCGGACGGGCGAGCAGTACTTC. Residues: CASSPGTRTGEQYF. This chain joins TRBV19 and TRBJ2-7, with D possibly matching TRBD2 (6 bases). CDR3 size: 14 residues. Germline values: CDR1 LNHDA, CDR2 SQIVND (reference sequence). The germline V and J ends were trimmed by 5 bases and 6 bases, with 17 bases remaining between them.

To note about this clone: Other DNA sequences within the sample encode an identical CDR3. This chain connects TRBV5-4 to TRBJ2-5; 12 bases line up with TRBD2. Germline V gene sequence: CDR1 SGHNT, CDR2 YYREEE (reference sequence). Trimming cost V 8 bases and J 0 bases; bases outside gene matches: 8. The CDR3 spans 16 residues. The CDR3 spells CASSRLAGGYQETQYF. The DNA for the CDR3 is TGTGCCAGTAGCCGTCTAGCGGGAGGGTACCAAGAGACCCAGTACTTC.

The chain joins TRBV11-2 to TRBJ2-7, with D possibly being TRBD1 or TRBD2 (6 bases each). The germline CDR1 and CDR2 sequences are SGHAT and FQNNGV. CDR3 length equals 15 residues. V lost 5 bases and J lost 6, with 20 bases in between. In nucleotides, the CDR3 is TGTGCCAGCAGCCTAAGGGGGGCTAGCCCCAGCGAGCAGTACTTC. It codes for CASSLRGASPSEQYF.

CDR3 sequence: CASSLRTSGIYGYTF. CDR3 nucleotide sequence: TGTGCCAGCAGTTTACGGACCTCGGGGATCTATGGCTACACCTTC. The chain employs TRBV27 and TRBJ1-2; D is undetermined. The V and J ends lost 2 bases and 4 bases respectively, with 14 bases between them. The germline V gene encodes CDR1 MNHEY and CDR2 SMNVEV (reference sequence). There are 15 residues in the CDR3.

The chain couples TRBV5-1 to TRBJ2-7; D possibly matches TRBD1 or TRBD2 (6 bases each). This CDR3 is built from 13 residues. Per the germline V gene, CDR1 is SGHRS and CDR2 is YFSETQ. Trimming removed 1 base from V and 2 bases from J, with 7 bases in between. In DNA form, the CDR3 reads TGCGCCAGCAGCTTGAGGGGGGCCTACGAGCAGTACTTC. Translation gives CASSLRGAYEQYF.

Concerning this clone itself: A clone one base away is much larger, so this may be a read error. V usage is TRBV5-4 and J usage is TRBJ2-7; possibly TRBD1 or TRBD2 for D (6 bases each). V shed 1 base and J shed 2 bases, with 7 bases lying between them. This CDR3 comprises 13 residues. CDR1 and CDR2 (germline): SGHNT, YYREEE (reference sequence). The chain's CDR3 is CASSLRGAYEQYF. The CDR3 bases are TGTGCCAGCAGCTTGAGGGGGGCCTACGAGCAGTACTTC.

Details on this clone: A far larger clone is off by one base, so a read error is likely. The rearrangement uses TRBV30 and TRBJ2-1, with 8 bases fitting TRBD2. The CDR3 contains 15 residues. Germline V gene lookup returns CDR1 GTSNPN and CDR2 SVGIG (reference sequence). For the CDR3, the DNA is TGTGCCCGGAGTTGGATGATAGCGGGGTACAATGAGCAGTTCTTC. It encodes CARSWMIAGYNEQFF.

This clone was counted a few times. This chain joins TRBV7-6 and TRBJ2-3; D unclear. CDR1 SGHVS and CDR2 FNYEAQ come from the germline V gene. V lost 1 base, J lost 0 bases, and 8 bases lay in between. The CDR3 runs to 15 residues. DNA of the CDR3: TGTGCCAGCAGCTTAGATGATGGTAGCACAGATACGCAGTATTTT. This codes for CASSLDDGSTDTQYF.

The J gene is TRBJ2-1, the V gene TRBV5-6, with 8 bases aligning to TRBD1. The trim removed 3 bases at V and 3 bases at J, leaving 2 bases unmatched. The CDR3 extends over 14 amino acids. Germline V CDR1 and CDR2: SGHDT, YYEEEE. CDR3 nucleotide sequence: TGTGCCAGCAGCTCCGGGACAGGCTACAATGAGCAGTTCTTC. This sequence encodes CASSSGTGYNEQFF.

V and J are TRBV5-4 and TRBJ2-7; D perhaps matches TRBD2 (5 bases). CDR1 is SGHNT and CDR2 is YYREEE in the germline V gene (reference sequence). V lost 4 bases, J lost 2 bases, and 13 bases lay in between. CDR3 length: 14 residues. This chain's CDR3 is CASSLAGGTYEQYF. The CDR3 bases are TGTGCCAGCAGCCTGGCGGGCGGCACCTACGAGCAGTACTTC.

This clone was counted between two and nine times. The J gene is TRBJ2-1, the V gene TRBV7-2; 7 bases line up with TRBD2. Germline CDR1 SGHTA, CDR2 FQGNSA. The J segment lost 8 bases and the V segment lost 5 bases, leaving 15 bases of the junction unmatched. The CDR3 length is 16 residues. Written as DNA, the CDR3 is TGTGCCAGCAGCCTACGACTGGGCGGGAGTTTCTATGAGCAGTTCTTC. It is translated as CASSLRLGGSFYEQFF.

This chain links TRBV7-2 with TRBJ2-1; D is unresolved. V lost 5 bases and J lost 7, with 15 bases in between. The CDR3 runs to 14 residues. Germline V gene sequence: CDR1 SGHTA, CDR2 FQGNSA. The DNA of the CDR3 is TGTGCCAGCAGCGACGTGTCCCTAATGAATGAGCAGTTCTTC. This gives the protein CASSDVSLMNEQFF.